These 4 T cell receptor beta chains originate from one sample sequenced in a study of T-cell reconstitution after alpha-beta-depleted transplantation in children. Preparation of the TCRbeta library was carried out with unique molecular identifiers. In TCRdb, the PCR reads were re-called with MiXCR into one record per CDR3 protein. In the table there are 200,000 to 250,000 distinct CDR3 sequences, about a tenth of which are singletons. This material consisted of PBMCs from the stem cell graft donor, taken from the stem cell graft. These receptors were collected from a human donor who donated a stem cell graft to a child with acute lymphoblastic leukemia.

This clonotype was recorded at least ten times. The V call is TRBV5-6, the J call TRBJ2-5; D could derive from TRBD1 or TRBD2 (6 bases each). This CDR3 is built from 15 residues. V was pared by 3 bases and J by 1 base, with 13 bases between. Per germline, CDR1 SGHDT and CDR2 YYEEEE. The CDR3 is CASSWGATPQETQYF. The DNA of the CDR3 is TGTGCCAGCAGCTGGGGGGCAACCCCCCAAGAGACCCAGTACTTC.

The CDR3 protein is CSGGDGIAKNIQYF. In nucleotides, the CDR3 is TGCAGCGGGGGGGACGGGATAGCCAAAAACATTCAGTACTTC. The chain couples TRBV29-1 to TRBJ2-4; possible D gene TRBD2, 6 bases. Germline V gives CDR1 SQVTM, CDR2 ANQGSEA. Trimming removed 7 bases from V and 0 bases from J, with 13 bases in between. The CDR3 spans 14 residues.

This clonotype was seen a few times. This chain joins TRBV20-1 and TRBJ2-1; a weak D match, TRBD2 (5 bases). Germline V CDR1 and CDR2: DFQATT, SNEGSKA (reference sequence). Trimming took 3 bases from V and 2 from J, leaving 17 bases between them. The CDR3 consists of 16 residues. CDR3 nucleotides: TGCAGTGCTAGGATACGGGAACTATCCCCCTACAATGAGCAGTTCTTC. Translation: CSARIRELSPYNEQFF.

The rearrangement uses TRBV11-2 and TRBJ1-5; no firm D call. There are 15 residues in the CDR3. The germline V gene encodes CDR1 SGHAT and CDR2 FQNNGV. Trimming left V 0 bases short and J 4 bases short, with 10 bases between. In DNA form, the CDR3 reads TGTGCCAGCAGCTTAGAACTATGGGGAAATCAGCCCCAGCATTTT. This sequence encodes CASSLELWGNQPQHF.